The clone carrying this T cell receptor beta chain appeared once. Its antigen is unknown. The data stem from a study of graft-versus-host responses after intestinal transplantation. Study-wide background: Transplants given to recipients were multivisceral, liver-intestinal, or isolated intestinal.

There are 15 residues in the CDR3. The V gene's germline CDR1 is SGHNT and CDR2 YYREEE (reference sequence). The V end was cut by 4 bases, the J end by 0 bases, with 13 bases between. Study outcomes and limitations: Individuals carrying graft-donor T cell macrochimerism showed high graft-versus-host to host-versus-graft clonal ratios in allografts. Peak circulating GvH clone levels tracked with early post-transplant HvG declines.

Sequencing used immunoSEQ multiplex PCR; TCRdb keeps in-frame clones, though not all of them. The sample holds about 16,000 clones, roughly 88% seen once. The rearrangement links TRBV5-4 to TRBJ1-1, with D possibly being TRBD1 (6 bases). Sequenced material: PBMCs, taken roughly 110 days after intestinal transplant. The clonotype originates from a human patient who received an intestinal transplant, so some T cells may come from the graft donor. The CDR3 coding sequence is TGTGCCAGCAGCCCACCAGGGGCCCTGAACACTGAAGCTTTCTTT. Its protein product is CASSPPGALNTEAFF. Combining the CDR3 with reference TRBV5-4 and TRBJ1-1 gives the whole variable domain ETGVTQSPTHLIKTRGQQVTLRCSSQSGHNTVSWYQQALGQGPQFIFQYYREEENGRGNFPPRFSGLQFPNYSSELNVNALELDDSALYLCASSPPGALNTEAFFGQGTRLTVV.